This T cell receptor (beta chain) stems from a study of cytomegalovirus exposure and HLA in healthy donors listed by TCRdb under 2017. Looking at the study overall: In an earlier analysis of under 750 of the donors, 276 Gb of sequence data and roughly 100 million unique TCR beta sequences from approximately 180 million T cells were reported. Approximately 300 gigabases of sequencing data and roughly 80 million unique TCR sequences made up an early release that covered fewer than 650 HLA-typed donors. Of the roughly 400 genotyped donors, 80% to 90% were placed in the genetic ancestry cluster associated with self-reported Caucasian donors. The aim of the study was to test whether cataloging public T cell receptors could identify signatures of past pathogen exposure. The T cell repertoires of several hundred subjects were profiled by immunosequencing and related to cytomegalovirus serostatus. In addition to the first cohort of around 670 subjects, a separate validation cohort of 120 different subjects was used. High-throughput TCR immunosequencing, statistical association of individual TCRs with disease status, and machine learning were combined to predict cytomegalovirus infection status. To study patterns of TCR occurrence, a later analysis re-analyzed previously published TCR beta repertoires from several hundred donors and added high-resolution HLA genotyping. Rather than using new phenotypic data, the later analysis identified candidate immune exposures from TCR beta sequences and from how often those sequences occurred across donors. An earlier analysis of approximately 580 of the donors used high-throughput TCR beta sequencing to judge whether each TCR beta V gene segment behaved as functional or pseudogenic. Donor age, sex, ethnicity and CMV serostatus were collected together with the repertoire data. A later genetic analysis used genome-wide SNP genotypes for about 65% of the roughly 700 donors, treating that subset as a discovery cohort. Every repertoire in the discovery cohort had been generated on one and the same sequencing platform. HLA typing included class I and class II loci at four-digit resolution. The number of typed donors differed by locus: about 620-630 for A, B, C, DRB1 and DQB1; 522 for DQA1; about 600 for DPA1; and some 470 for DPB1. Roughly 5 DR-DQ haplotypes were handled as single units for association and clustering, since linkage in the cohort was strong. Across 300 to 500 genotyped donors of the cohort, an average of approximately 240,000 unique TCR beta nucleotide sequences per donor were sequenced, and around 20% of those sequences were non-productive.

In total, approximately 700 healthy bone marrow donors made up the cohort. At the time of sampling, all cohort members were nominally healthy, though unrecorded immune exposures were likely present. Of the 610 or so cohort members, some 270 had positive CMV serostatus and 350 to 450 had negative CMV serostatus, and CMV serostatus was not recorded for the donor. Each donor provided a peripheral blood sample, and peripheral blood mononuclear cells were used for TCR beta sequencing. Genomic DNA extraction from the blood cell samples was performed with the Qiagen DNeasy Blood Extraction Kit. Concerning this clone: No cognate antigen has been identified for it. At one of its ends the junction is not consistent with the germline gene, which may arise from a read error.

Libraries were built with the immunoSEQ multiplex PCR assay. For the multiplex PCR, a mixture combining 60 forward primers for TCR Vbeta segments and 13 reverse primers for TCR Jbeta segments was used. The CDR3 region of rearranged TCR beta genes was amplified from genomic DNA by a multiplex PCR assay. On the Illumina HiSeq System, the amplified TCR beta libraries were sequenced as 87-base-pair reads. In the paper's pipeline: Across the 640 or so repertoires, a later analysis counted approximately 83 million unique TCR beta chains, roughly 11 million of which were shared by at least two donors. Raw reads were error-corrected and collapsed into unique sequences by a nearest-neighbor algorithm in which closely related sequences were merged to remove PCR and sequencing errors. V, D and J gene segments were assigned by aligning CDR3 sequences to IMGT reference sequences. For a sequence to be retained, a match of at least six nucleotides was required to both a V gene segment and a J gene segment. Rearrangements were called productive when the CDR3 lacked stop codons and stayed in frame with V and J; all others were non-productive. Following IMGT convention, CDR3 was defined as the stretch from the second conserved V-encoded cysteine up to the conserved J-encoded phenylalanine. The earlier analysis of a few hundred of the donors excluded sequences that lacked an unambiguous match to a single V gene segment. An earlier analysis of several hundred of the donors called V segments functional above 56.7% productive rearrangements and segregating when the between-donor standard deviation exceeded 5%. To diagnose cytomegalovirus status from the catalog of TCR beta chain sequences, a statistical classification framework was built. V and J gene assignment, in a later analysis, came from comparing TCR nucleotide sequences with IMGT/GENE-DB human TR gene sequences. Using the TCRdist pipeline, a later analysis assigned CDR3 sequences along with most-parsimonious VDJ recombination scenarios. A later analysis defined each TCR beta chain by its CDR3 amino acid sequence plus V-gene family, and excluded reads lacking a unique V-gene family. In a later analysis, 450 to 600 highly shared, low-generation-probability nucleotide sequences were removed to address suspected cross-contamination and a sequencing artifact. A later analysis calculated a clonal expansion index for each public chain from normalized within-repertoire ranks of inferred template counts. Generation probabilities in a later analysis came from a VDJ recombination model fitted to out-of-frame rearrangements, and those results were checked against IGoR. Hypergeometric tests were used in a later analysis to score TCR-TCR, TCR-HLA and TCR-CMV co-occurrence, with a repertoire-size bias correction applied to the TCR pairs. To estimate false discovery rates, a later analysis permuted the HLA or CMV assignments 20 times. In a later analysis, co-occurring TCRs were grouped using DBSCAN, with TCRdist sequence similarity added in when clustering inside HLA-allele-positive subsets. For co-occurrence clustering, repertoires with fewer than 30,000 or more than 120,000 public chains were excluded, along with five repertoires with anomalous nucleotide sharing. In TCRdb, the immuneACCESS table is reduced to in-frame sequences with V and J assigned. These tables do not hold every clone; where another copy was compared, an unresolved V gene accounts for under half, and the others remain unexplained. D and trimming come from the DNA, and the V and J calls and clone size come from that table. This sample lists approximately 160,000 clones; around 75% were detected once. The ten largest clones take up about 1.9% of the sample.

The germline V gene encodes CDR1 SGHRS and CDR2 YFSETQ. The CDR3 numbers 16 residues from cysteine through phenylalanine. Only CDR3 DNA remains: 48 bases, in frame from the first base. What the authors observed across the whole study: V-gene and J-gene trimming of TCR beta chains was associated with a missense DCLRE1C variant in a later genetic analysis, and the association was replicated in an independent cohort. In an earlier analysis of about 600 of the donors, most TCR beta V segments appeared in productive rearrangements about 87% or about 30% of the time, broadly matching IMGT annotations. A group of highly shared sequence variants was considered likely to be a technical artifact of the sequencing pipeline. In the study, 150 to 200 TCR beta chains were listed as associated with cytomegalovirus. According to a later genetic analysis, donors in an Asian-associated ancestry cluster had fewer N-insertions in productive TCRs than the approximately 710-donor mean. In a later analysis, most CMV-associated TCR beta chains were found to appear HLA-restricted, with HLA associations seemingly driven largely by CMV exposure. Because the 87-base-pair reads could not distinguish some IMGT-functional V segments, including TRBV6-2 and TRBV6-3, those segments were excluded. Correlated functional status among segregating V segments might be attributable to linkage disequilibrium, but an unknown experimental factor could not be ruled out. A further reported finding was that TCR beta sequences accurately predicted the HLA-A and HLA-B alleles for most subjects in the first cohort. The earlier analysis of approximately 590 of the donors excluded approximately 17 rarely observed V segments, including chromosome 9 orphons, because counts were too low. Presence/absence analyses assumed roughly uniform sequencing depth across donors, an assumption that may not hold. Across donors, most TCR sequences were observed very rarely, whereas some public TCRs were present in many individuals. In a later analysis, 16,951 TCR beta sequences were associated with specific HLA alleles at a false discovery rate of 0.05. For the cohort, immune exposure information was limited to CMV serostatus. A few of the identified cytomegalovirus-associated TCR beta chains were confirmed in vitro to be specific for cytomegalovirus antigens. In a later analysis, the rate of TCR association differed among HLA loci, with DRB1 alleles having the most associated TCRs and HLA-C alleles having the fewest. The classifier was reported to diagnose cytomegalovirus status with high specificity and sensitivity in both the original cohort and the validation cohort. A later analysis found that HLA-associated TCR beta chains were more clonally expanded and had lower generation probabilities than equally common non-associated chains. Several of the top co-occurrence clusters appeared to be linked to parvovirus B19, influenza, CMV and Epstein-Barr virus, according to a later analysis. This cohort had only TCR beta chains sequenced, and the lack of alpha or paired-chain data limited which features could be detected. It was suggested by the authors that the approach could potentially be generalized to other disease states and immunological phenotypes. Strong co-occurrence of HLA alleles, especially DR and DQ, made assigning TCR associations to individual alleles difficult. Because some donors lacked HLA typing at each locus, the association tests relied only on the typed subset.

Sequencing input: PBMCs. Here the chain combines TRBV5-1 and TRBJ1-2; 8 bases in the middle match TRBD1. This sequence originates from a human donor in good health. The DNA sequence is given as TGCGCCAGCAGCTTGGAACGACAGGGGATAAACTATGGCTACCCCTTC. Its amino acids are CASSLERQGINYGYPF. The reference TRBV5-1 and TRBJ1-2 proteins fill in what lies around the CDR3, so the full variable domain reads KAGVTQTPRYLIKTRGQQVTLSCSPISGHRSVSWYQQTPGQGLQFLFEYFSETQRNKGNFPGRFSGRQFSNSRSEMNVSTLELGDSALYLCASSLERQGINYGYPFGSGTRLTVV.